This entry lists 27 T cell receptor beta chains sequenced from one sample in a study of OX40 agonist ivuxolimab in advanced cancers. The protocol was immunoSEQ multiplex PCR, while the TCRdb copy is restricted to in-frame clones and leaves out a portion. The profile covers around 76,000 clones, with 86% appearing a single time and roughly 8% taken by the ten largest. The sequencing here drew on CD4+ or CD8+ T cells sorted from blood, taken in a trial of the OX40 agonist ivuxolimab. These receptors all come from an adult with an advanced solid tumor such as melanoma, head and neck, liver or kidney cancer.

CDR3 region: CASSQGGWETQYF. CDR3 nucleotides: TGTGCCAGCAGCCAGGGTGGGTGGGAGACCCAGTACTTC. This chain links TRBV7-9 with TRBJ2-5, with D possibly TRBD1 on 5 matching bases. Trimming pared 5 bases from V and 5 bases from J, leaving 12 bases between. The germline CDR1 and CDR2 sequences are SEHNR and FQNEAQ (reference sequence). CDR3 size: 13 residues.

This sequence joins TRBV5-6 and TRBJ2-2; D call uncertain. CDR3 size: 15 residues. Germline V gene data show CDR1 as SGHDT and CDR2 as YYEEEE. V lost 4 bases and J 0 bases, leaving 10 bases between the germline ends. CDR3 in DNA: TGTGCCAGCAGCGCTGGATTCACGAACACCGGGGAGCTGTTTTTT. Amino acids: CASSAGFTNTGELFF.

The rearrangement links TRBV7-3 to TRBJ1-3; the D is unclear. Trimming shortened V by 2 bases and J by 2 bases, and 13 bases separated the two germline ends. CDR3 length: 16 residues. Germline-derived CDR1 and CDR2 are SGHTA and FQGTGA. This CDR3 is CASSLWPGGTGNTIYF. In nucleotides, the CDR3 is TGTGCCAGCAGCTTATGGCCGGGAGGCACTGGAAACACCATATATTTT.

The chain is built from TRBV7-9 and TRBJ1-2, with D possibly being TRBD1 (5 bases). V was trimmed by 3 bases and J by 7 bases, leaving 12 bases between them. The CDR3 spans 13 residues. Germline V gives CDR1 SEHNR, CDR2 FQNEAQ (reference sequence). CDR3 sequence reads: CASSFQGSSGYTF. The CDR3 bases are TGTGCCAGCAGCTTTCAGGGCTCAAGTGGCTACACCTTC.

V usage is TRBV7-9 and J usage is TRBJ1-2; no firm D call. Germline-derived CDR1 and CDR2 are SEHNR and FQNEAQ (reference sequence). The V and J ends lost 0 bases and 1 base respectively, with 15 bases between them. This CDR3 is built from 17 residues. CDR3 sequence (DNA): TGTGCCAGCAGCTTAGCGCTTAGGATAAGGGATAACTATGGCTACACCTTC. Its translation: CASSLALRIRDNYGYTF. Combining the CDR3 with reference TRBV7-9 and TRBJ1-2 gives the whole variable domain DTGVSQNPRHKITKRGQNVTFRCDPISEHNRLYWYRQTLGQGPEFLTYFQNEAQLEKSRLLSDRFSAERPKGSFSTLEIQRTEQGDSAMYLCASSLALRIRDNYGYTFGSGTRLTVV.

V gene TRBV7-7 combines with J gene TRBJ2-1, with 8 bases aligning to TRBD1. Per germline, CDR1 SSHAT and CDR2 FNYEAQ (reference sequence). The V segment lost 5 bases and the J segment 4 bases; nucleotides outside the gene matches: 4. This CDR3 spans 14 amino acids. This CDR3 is CASSVGQGYNEQFF. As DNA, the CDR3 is TGTGCCAGCAGCGTCGGACAGGGTTACAATGAGCAGTTCTTC.

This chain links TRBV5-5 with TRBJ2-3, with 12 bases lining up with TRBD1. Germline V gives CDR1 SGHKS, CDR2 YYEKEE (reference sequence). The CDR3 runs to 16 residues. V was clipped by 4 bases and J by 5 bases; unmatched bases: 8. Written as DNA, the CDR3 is TGTGCCAGCAGCCAGAGAGGGACAGGGGGCGTAGATACGCAGTATTTT. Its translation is CASSQRGTGGVDTQYF. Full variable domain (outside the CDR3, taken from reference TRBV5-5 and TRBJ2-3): DAGVTQSPTHLIKTRGQQVTLRCSPISGHKSVSWYQQVLGQGPQFIFQYYEKEERGRGNFPDRFSARQFPNYSSELNVNALLLGDSALYLCASSQRGTGGVDTQYFGPGTRLTVL.

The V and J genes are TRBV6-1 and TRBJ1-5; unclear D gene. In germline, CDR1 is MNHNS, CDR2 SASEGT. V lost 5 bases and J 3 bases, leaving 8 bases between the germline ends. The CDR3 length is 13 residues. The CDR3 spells CASSLEPNQPQHF. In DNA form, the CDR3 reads TGTGCCAGCAGTTTGGAACCCAATCAGCCCCAGCATTTT.

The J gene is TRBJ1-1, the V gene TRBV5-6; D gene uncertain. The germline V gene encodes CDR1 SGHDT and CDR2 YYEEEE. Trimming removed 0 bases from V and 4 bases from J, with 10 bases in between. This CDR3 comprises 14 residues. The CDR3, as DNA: TGTGCCAGCAGCTTGGAGCCGGGGTCCACTGAAGCTTTCTTT. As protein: CASSLEPGSTEAFF.

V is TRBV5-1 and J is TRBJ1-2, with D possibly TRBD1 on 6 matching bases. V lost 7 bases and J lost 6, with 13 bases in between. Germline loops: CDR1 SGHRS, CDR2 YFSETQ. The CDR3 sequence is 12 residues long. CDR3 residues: CASRTAMDGYTF. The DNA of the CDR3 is TGCGCCAGCCGGACAGCCATGGATGGCTACACCTTC.

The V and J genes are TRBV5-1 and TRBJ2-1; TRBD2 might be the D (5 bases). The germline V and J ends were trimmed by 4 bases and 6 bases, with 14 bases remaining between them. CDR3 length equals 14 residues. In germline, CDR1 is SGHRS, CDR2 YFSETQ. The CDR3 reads CASSQDSSGNEQFF. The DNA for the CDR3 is TGCGCCAGCAGCCAGGACTCTTCGGGCAATGAGCAGTTCTTC. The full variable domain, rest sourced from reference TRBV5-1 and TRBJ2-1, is KAGVTQTPRYLIKTRGQQVTLSCSPISGHRSVSWYQQTPGQGLQFLFEYFSETQRNKGNFPGRFSGRQFSNSRSEMNVSTLELGDSALYLCASSQDSSGNEQFFGPGTRLTVL.

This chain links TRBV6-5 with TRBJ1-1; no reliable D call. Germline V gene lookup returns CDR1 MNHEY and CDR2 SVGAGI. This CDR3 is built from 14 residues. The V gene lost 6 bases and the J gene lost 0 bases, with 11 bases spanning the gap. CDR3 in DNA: TGTGCCAGCAGCCAGACGGGCATGAACACTGAAGCTTTCTTT. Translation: CASSQTGMNTEAFF.

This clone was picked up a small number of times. CDR3 loop: CASSPGTSGLQETQYF. CDR3 bases: TGTGCCAGCAGCCCAGGGACTAGCGGGCTTCAAGAGACCCAGTACTTC. The V and J genes are TRBV11-3 and TRBJ2-5, with 12 bases that match TRBD2. Germline CDR1 is SGHNT and CDR2 is YENEEA. V dropped 5 bases and J dropped 2; count of bases not matched to a gene: 6. The CDR3 is 16 amino acids.

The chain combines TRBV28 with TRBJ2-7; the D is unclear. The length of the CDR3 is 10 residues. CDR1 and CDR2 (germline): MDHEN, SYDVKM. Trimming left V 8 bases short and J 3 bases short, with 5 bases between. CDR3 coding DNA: TGTGCCAGCCGGCGCTACGAGCAGTACTTC. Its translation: CASRRYEQYF.

The chain's CDR3 is CASSVIASGSSYNEQFF. The CDR3 bases are TGTGCCAGCAGTGTTATAGCCAGCGGGAGCTCCTACAATGAGCAGTTCTTC. V is TRBV7-2 and J is TRBJ2-1; TRBD2 matches at 8 bases. CDR1 and CDR2 (germline): SGHTA, FQGNSA. This CDR3 is 17 amino acids long. Unmatched junction bases numbered 10, after V lost 6 bases and J lost 0 bases.

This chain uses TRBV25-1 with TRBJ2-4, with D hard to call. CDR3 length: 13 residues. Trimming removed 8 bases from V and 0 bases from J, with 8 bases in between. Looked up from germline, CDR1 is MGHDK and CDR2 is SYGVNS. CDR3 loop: CASLGLAKNIQYF. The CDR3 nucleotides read TGTGCCAGCCTTGGGCTAGCCAAAAACATTCAGTACTTC.

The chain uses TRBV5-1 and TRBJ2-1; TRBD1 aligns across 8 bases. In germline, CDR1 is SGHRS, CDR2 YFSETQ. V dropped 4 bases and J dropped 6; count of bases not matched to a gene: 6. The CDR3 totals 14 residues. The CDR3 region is CASSHIQGGNEQFF. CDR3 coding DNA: TGCGCCAGCAGCCATATACAGGGGGGCAATGAGCAGTTCTTC.

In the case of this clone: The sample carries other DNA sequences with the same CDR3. CDR3: CASSLGDRKYTGELFF. The CDR3 DNA reads as TGCGCCAGCAGCTTGGGAGACAGGAAGTACACCGGGGAGCTGTTTTTT. This chain joins TRBV5-1 and TRBJ2-2; D is possibly TRBD1 (6 bases). CDR1 is SGHRS, CDR2 YFSETQ, per germline. V lost 0 bases and J lost 3, with 12 bases in between. The CDR3 sequence is 16 residues long.

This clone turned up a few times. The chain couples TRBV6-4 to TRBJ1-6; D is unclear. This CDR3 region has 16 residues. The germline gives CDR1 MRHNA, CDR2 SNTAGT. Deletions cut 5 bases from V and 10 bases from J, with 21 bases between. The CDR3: CASSYSGRTGGSPLHF. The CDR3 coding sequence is TGTGCCAGCAGTTACAGTGGCCGAACCGGTGGGTCACCCCTCCACTTT.

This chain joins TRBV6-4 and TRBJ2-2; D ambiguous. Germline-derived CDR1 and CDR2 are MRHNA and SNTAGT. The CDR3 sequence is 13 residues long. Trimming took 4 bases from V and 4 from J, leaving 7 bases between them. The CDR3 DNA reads TGTGCCAGCAGTGTAGAGGTCACCGGGGAGCTGTTTTTT. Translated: CASSVEVTGELFF.

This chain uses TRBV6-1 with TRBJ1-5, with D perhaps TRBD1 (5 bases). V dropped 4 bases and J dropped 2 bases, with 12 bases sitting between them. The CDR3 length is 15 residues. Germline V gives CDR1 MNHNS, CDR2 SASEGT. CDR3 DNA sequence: TGTGCCAGCAGTGCGGGGGTTAGTGGCAATCAGCCCCAGCATTTT. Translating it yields CASSAGVSGNQPQHF.

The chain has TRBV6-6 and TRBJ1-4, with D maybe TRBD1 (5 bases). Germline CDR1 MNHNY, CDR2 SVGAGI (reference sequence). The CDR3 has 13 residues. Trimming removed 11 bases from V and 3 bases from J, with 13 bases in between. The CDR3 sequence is CAAGGRANEKLFF. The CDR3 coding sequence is TGTGCCGCTGGGGGTAGGGCTAATGAAAAACTGTTTTTT.

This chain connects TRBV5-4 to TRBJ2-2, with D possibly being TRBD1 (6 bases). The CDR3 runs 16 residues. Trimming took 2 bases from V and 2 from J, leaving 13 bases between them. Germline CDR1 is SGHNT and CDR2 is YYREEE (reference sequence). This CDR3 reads CASSFMVRGNTGELFF. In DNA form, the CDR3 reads TGTGCCAGCAGCTTCATGGTCAGGGGCAACACCGGGGAGCTGTTTTTT.

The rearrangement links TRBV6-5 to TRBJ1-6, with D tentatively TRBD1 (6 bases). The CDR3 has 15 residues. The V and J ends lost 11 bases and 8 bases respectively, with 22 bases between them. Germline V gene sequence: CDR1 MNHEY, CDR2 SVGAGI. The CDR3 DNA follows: TGTGCCTCCCGAGGGGGACGCAAGCCAGATTCACCCCTCCACTTT. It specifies CASRGGRKPDSPLHF.

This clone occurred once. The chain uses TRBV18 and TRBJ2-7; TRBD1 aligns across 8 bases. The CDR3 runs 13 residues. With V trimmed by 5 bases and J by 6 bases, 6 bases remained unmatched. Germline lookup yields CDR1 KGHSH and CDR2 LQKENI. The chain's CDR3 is CASSTWDRTEQYF. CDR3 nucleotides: TGTGCCAGCTCAACCTGGGACAGGACCGAGCAGTACTTC.

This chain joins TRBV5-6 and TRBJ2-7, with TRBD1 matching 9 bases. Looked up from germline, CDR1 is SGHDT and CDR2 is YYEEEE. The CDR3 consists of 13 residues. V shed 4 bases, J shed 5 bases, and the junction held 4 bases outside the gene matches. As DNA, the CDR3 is TGTGCCAGCAGCCCGGACAGGGGCCACGAGCAGTACTTC. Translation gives CASSPDRGHEQYF.

CDR3 coding DNA: TGTGCCAGTAGTCTTGAGGGGGCTACTCAGCCCCAGCATTTT. Translated, it gives CASSLEGATQPQHF. The V call is TRBV19, the J call TRBJ1-5, with 7 bases that match TRBD1. The CDR3 is 14 amino acids. From germline, CDR1 is LNHDA and CDR2 SQIVND (reference sequence). The junction had 7 bases not matched to a gene; V was cut back by 5 bases and J by 6 bases.